What follows describes a single TCR beta chain. These data come from a study of OX40 agonist ivuxolimab in advanced cancers. TCRdb's table, derived via immunoSEQ multiplex PCR, lists solely in-frame clones and lacks some. The sample shows 40,000 to 50,000 clones, 70% to 90% of them seen only once. The CDR3 contains 14 residues. The V gene lost 5 bases and the J gene lost 4 bases, with 15 bases spanning the gap. The germline V gene has CDR1 SEHNR and CDR2 FQNEAQ (reference sequence). The starting material was CD4+ or CD8+ T cells sorted from blood, obtained in a trial of the OX40 agonist ivuxolimab. The V gene is TRBV7-9, the J gene TRBJ2-7; the D gene could be TRBD1 or TRBD2 (7 bases each). The receptor was derived from an adult with an advanced solid tumor such as melanoma, head and neck, liver or kidney cancer. The CDR3: CASSPGRGRYEQYF. CDR3 coding DNA: TGTGCCAGCAGCCCTGGGAGGGGGCGGTACGAGCAGTACTTC.